The rows below give T cell receptor beta chains drawn from one sample of a study of cytomegalovirus exposure and HLA in healthy donors. The data were produced by immunoSEQ multiplex PCR, yet TCRdb's version contains in-frame clones alone and is incomplete. The table lists about 200,000 clones. The sequenced sample was PBMCs. These receptors originate from a woman aged 25 to 45 in good health and CMV-seropositive. Both conserved end residues are part of each CDR3. The D gene is left open where the match is weak.

TRBJ1-5 TRBV19 TRBD1 TGTGCCAGTAGTGGGACAGCTACGGATAGCAATCAGCCCCAGCATTTT CASSGTATDSNQPQHF
TRBJ1-4 TRBV7-2 TRBD1 TGTGCCAGCAGCTATCGGGACAGAAATGAAAAACTGTTTTTT CASSYRDRNEKLFF
TRBJ1-2 TRBV6-5 TRBD1 TGTGCCAGCAGTTACAAGGGACAGGGATTTAATGGCTACACCTTC CASSYKGQGFNGYTF
TRBJ2-3 TRBV4-3 TRBD2 TGCGCCAGCAGCCAAGATCGGACTAGCGGGAGAAGGGGCACAGATACGCAGTATTTT CASSQDRTSGRRGTDTQYF
TRBJ1-4 TRBV6-1 NA TGTGCCAGCAGTGATGGACAGCCCCCTAATGAAAAACTGTTTTTT CASSDGQPPNEKLFF
TRBJ2-1 TRBV7-9 TRBD2 TGTGCCAGCAGCTCGGGACTAGCGGTTTACAATGAGCAGTTCTTC CASSSGLAVYNEQFF
TRBJ2-1 TRBV19 NA TGTGCCAGTAGGAGATTACAGGGAAGGGAGCAGTTCTTC CASRRLQGREQFF
TRBJ1-1 TRBV5-5 TRBD1 TGTGCCAGCAGTATGGACAGGGGGCAGGGACAGACTGAAGCTTTCTTT CASSMDRGQGQTEAFF
TRBJ1-3 TRBV5-6 NA TGTGCCAGCAGCTACTCTCAGGCAGCGGGTAACACCATATATTTT CASSYSQAAGNTIYF
TRBJ2-7 TRBV9 TRBD1 TGTGCCAGCAGCGCGACAGGGAACGAGCAGTACTTC CASSATGNEQYF
TRBJ2-5 TRBV5-1 NA TGCGCCAGCAGCACACTTCAGGGGCGAGAGACCCAGTACTTC CASSTLQGRETQYF
TRBJ2-2 TRBV7-2 TRBD2 TGTGCCAGCAGCTTACGTACTAGCGGGGGGATGAACACCGGGGAGCTGTTTTTT CASSLRTSGGMNTGELFF
TRBJ2-3 TRBV18 NA TGTGCCAGCTCACCACCGTCAACAGATACGCAGTATTTT CASSPPSTDTQYF
TRBJ2-7 TRBV19 TRBD1 TGTGCCAGTAGTAGGGGACAGGGAGGAGTTTCGTCCTACGAGCAGTACTTC CASSRGQGGVSSYEQYF
TRBJ1-2 TRBV25-1 NA TGTGCCAGCAGTGAATATGGAGCAGGCTACACCTTC CASSEYGAGYTF
TRBJ1-5 TRBV30 NA TGTGCCTGGAGTTCAGGCTCCGTGCAGCCCCAGCATTTT CAWSSGSVQPQHF
TRBJ1-3 TRBV7-2 NA TGTGCCAGCAGCTTAGCGGGGCCGAGCTCTGGAAACACCATATATTTT CASSLAGPSSGNTIYF
TRBJ1-2 TRBV28 NA TGTGCCAGCAGCCTAAAATCTGACTATGGCTACACCTTC CASSLKSDYGYTF
TRBJ2-1 TRBV9 NA TGTGCCAGCAGCGCAGACTTAACATTGTACAATGAGCAGTTCTTC CASSADLTLYNEQFF
TRBJ1-2 TRBV27 NA TGTGCCAGCAGTTTAAACACAGGGATTCGTAACTATGGCTACACCTTC CASSLNTGIRNYGYTF
TRBJ1-2 TRBV6-5 TRBD1 TGTGCCAGCAGTCCACGGACAGGTGGCTATGGCTACACCTTC CASSPRTGGYGYTF
TRBJ2-1 TRBV5-4 NA TGTGCCAGCAGCTTGGGGAGCGGCAAATACAATGAGCAGTTCTTC CASSLGSGKYNEQFF
TRBJ2-7 TRBV7-2 NA TGTGCCAGCAGCTTAGATATATACGAGCAGTACTTC CASSLDIYEQYF
TRBJ1-1 TRBV4-2 NA TGTGCCAGCAGCCACGTAAACACTGAAGCTTTCTTT CASSHVNTEAFF
TRBJ2-5 TRBV7-2 TRBD2 TGTGCCAGCAGCTTAACTAGCGGGGATGAGACCCAGTACTTC CASSLTSGDETQYF
TRBJ2-1 TRBV23-1 NA TGCGCCAGCAGTCAAACAGGGTTGAGCGATGAGCAGTTCTTC CASSQTGLSDEQFF
TRBJ2-3 TRBV27 NA TGTGCCAGCAGCCCGGACCGGTGGGGCGCAGATACGCAGTATTTT CASSPDRWGADTQYF
TRBJ1-4 TRBV20-1 NA TGCAGTGTACAGGTTACAGAAAAACTGTTTTTT CSVQVTEKLFF